The 30 T cell receptor beta chains listed next were all sequenced from one sample in a study of OX40 agonist ivuxolimab in advanced cancers. The data were produced by immunoSEQ multiplex PCR, yet TCRdb's version contains in-frame clones alone and is incomplete. The table records about 51,000 clones, around nine tenths of them present only once. The sample consisted of CD4+ or CD8+ T cells sorted from blood, taken in a trial of the OX40 agonist ivuxolimab. Source of these receptors: an adult with an advanced solid tumor such as melanoma, head and neck, liver or kidney cancer.

The CDR3 loop is CASSLVSTGLSYEQYF. The DNA of the CDR3 is TGTGCCAGCAGCTTAGTTTCGACAGGGCTCTCCTACGAGCAGTACTTC. V usage is TRBV7-2 and J usage is TRBJ2-7, with 7 positions matching TRBD1. The CDR3 totals 16 residues. The V gene's germline CDR1 is SGHTA and CDR2 FQGNSA. J lost 0 bases, V lost 1 base, and 6 bases had no gene match.

V usage is TRBV10-3 and J usage is TRBJ1-2; D unclear. Trimming removed 4 bases from V and 9 bases from J, with 18 bases in between. Germline values: CDR1 ENHRY, CDR2 SYGVKD. The CDR3 is 14 amino acids. CDR3 sequence: CAISGAADVGRYTF. CDR3 sequence (DNA): TGTGCCATCAGTGGCGCGGCAGACGTCGGGCGCTACACCTTC.

J is TRBJ2-7 and V is TRBV18; the D is unclear. Germline lookup yields CDR1 KGHSH and CDR2 LQKENI. The CDR3 is made up of 15 amino acids. The ends were cut back, 0 bases at V and 5 bases at J, with 14 bases in the middle. The CDR3 here is CASSPPTDRSHEQYF. CDR3 sequence (DNA): TGTGCCAGCTCACCACCGACGGACCGTTCTCACGAGCAGTACTTC.

The rearrangement uses TRBV5-4 and TRBJ1-3; 7 nucleotides agree with TRBD1. Looked up from germline, CDR1 is SGHNT and CDR2 is YYREEE (reference sequence). The CDR3 length is 15 residues. The junction had 4 bases not matched to a gene; V was cut back by 0 bases and J by 4 bases. CDR3 sequence: CASSLGQGGGNTIYF. In DNA, the CDR3 is TGTGCCAGCAGCTTGGGGCAGGGGGGAGGAAACACCATATATTTT.

The rearrangement joins TRBV30 to TRBJ2-2; tentatively, D is TRBD1 (6 bases). This CDR3 has 13 amino acids. Trimming removed 5 bases at V and 4 bases at J, with 11 bases between. Germline CDR1 reads GTSNPN; CDR2 reads SVGIG (reference sequence). This CDR3 reads CAWGLQGTGELFF. Here the CDR3 DNA reads TGTGCCTGGGGTTTACAGGGCACCGGGGAGCTGTTTTTT. The whole variable domain, remainder taken from reference TRBV30 and TRBJ2-2, is SQTIHQWPATLVQPVGSPLSLECTVEGTSNPNLYWYRQAAGRGLQLLFYSVGIGQISSEVPQNLSASRPQDRQFILSSKKLLLSDSGFYLCAWGLQGTGELFFGEGSRLTVL.

This chain uses TRBV6-5 with TRBJ2-5; 8 bases fit TRBD2. CDR1 and CDR2 from the germline V gene are MNHEY and SVGAGI. J gave up 7 bases and V 6 bases, and 10 bases lay outside the gene matches. The CDR3 is 14 residues long. CDR3 bases: TGTGCCAGCAGCCCCCGGGGGGGGCGGGGGACCCAGTACTTC. Amino acids: CASSPRGGRGTQYF.

The chain recombines TRBV29-1 with TRBJ2-3; possibly TRBD1 for D (6 bases). Trimming took 4 bases from V and 4 from J, leaving 15 bases between them. The CDR3 covers 14 residues. CDR1 and CDR2 from the germline V gene are SQVTM and ANQGSEA. The CDR3 nucleotides read TGCAGCGTTGCCCAGGGGACAATCGCAGATACGCAGTATTTT. Translation: CSVAQGTIADTQYF.

The chain combines TRBV5-1 with TRBJ1-6, with D perhaps TRBD1 (5 bases). Germline lookup yields CDR1 SGHRS and CDR2 YFSETQ. Trimming took off 5 bases at V and 7 bases at J, with 13 bases between the two ends. This CDR3 spans 14 amino acids. CDR3 bases: TGCGCCAGCAGTGCTGGGACGGAAAATTCACCCCTCCACTTT. Protein: CASSAGTENSPLHF.

This chain joins TRBV18 and TRBJ2-5, with TRBD1 as a possible D gene (5 bases). CDR1 and CDR2 (germline): KGHSH, LQKENI. The CDR3 sequence is 18 residues long. V lost 3 bases to trimming and J lost 5 bases, with 25 bases between them. CDR3 coding DNA: TGTGCCAGCTCACCGAGCATAGCTAGAAAGTCAGGGCTGGAGACCCAGTACTTC. This encodes CASSPSIARKSGLETQYF.

V and J are TRBV15 and TRBJ2-7, with D possibly TRBD2 on 5 matching bases. CDR3 length: 17 residues. Looked up from germline, CDR1 is LNHNV and CDR2 is YYDKDF (reference sequence). V gave up 0 bases and J gave up 2 bases, with 17 bases separating them. Written as DNA, the CDR3 is TGTGCCACCAGCAGAGAAAAACCTTTCGACTACCCCTACGAGCAGTACTTC. This sequence encodes CATSREKPFDYPYEQYF.

J is TRBJ1-2 and V is TRBV10-3; 7 bases are a match to TRBD1. Germline assignment: CDR1 ENHRY and CDR2 SYGVKD. V gave up 3 bases and J gave up 0 bases; unmatched junction bases: 7. This CDR3 is 16 amino acids long. The CDR3 nucleotides read TGTGCCATCAGTGATAGGACAGGCCCGGCTAACTATGGCTACACCTTC. This gives the protein CAISDRTGPANYGYTF.

The chain carries TRBV7-9 and TRBJ1-1; D may be TRBD1 (6 bases). The CDR3 has 12 amino acids. CDR1 SEHNR and CDR2 FQNEAQ come from the germline V gene (reference sequence). V was shortened by 8 bases and J by 7 bases, with 14 bases between the two germline ends. The CDR3 DNA reads TGTGCCAGCCGCTCAGGGGAGGTTGAAGCTTTCTTT. Protein: CASRSGEVEAFF. Combining the CDR3 with reference TRBV7-9 and TRBJ1-1 gives the whole variable domain DTGVSQNPRHKITKRGQNVTFRCDPISEHNRLYWYRQTLGQGPEFLTYFQNEAQLEKSRLLSDRFSAERPKGSFSTLEIQRTEQGDSAMYLCASRSGEVEAFFGQGTRLTVV.

The genes are TRBV7-8 and TRBJ2-5, with TRBD1 matching over 7 bases. Germline CDR1 reads SGHVS; CDR2 reads FQNEAQ. V shed 5 bases and J 5 bases; nucleotides not matched to a gene: 8. The CDR3 runs to 14 residues. The CDR3, as DNA: TGTGCCAGCAGCCCTAAGGGGGCCGGGGAGACCCAGTACTTC. It specifies CASSPKGAGETQYF.

Comment on this clone: The junction and the germline gene differ at one end; a read error may be behind it. The chain links TRBV5-4 to TRBJ2-7; perhaps TRBD1 as D (6 bases). Germline CDR1 and CDR2: SGHNT and YYREEE (reference sequence). CDR3 size: 15 residues. The CDR3 DNA sequence: TGTGCCAGCAGCTATGGCACAGGGAGCTCCCACGAGCAGTACTTC. The encoded protein is CASSYGTGSSHEQYF.

This sequence joins TRBV7-8 and TRBJ2-1; possibly TRBD2 for D (6 bases). CDR1 and CDR2 from the germline V gene are SGHVS and FQNEAQ. This CDR3 comprises 14 residues. V was pared by 5 bases and J by 6 bases, with 14 bases between. The CDR3 is CASSQEGWSNEQFF. The CDR3, as DNA: TGTGCCAGCAGCCAGGAGGGGTGGTCCAATGAGCAGTTCTTC.

The rearrangement links TRBV30 to TRBJ1-2; D unresolved. CDR1 and CDR2 from the germline V gene are GTSNPN and SVGIG (reference sequence). The CDR3 runs 15 residues. V was clipped by 4 bases and J by 1 base, with 16 bases between them. The DNA for the CDR3 is TGTGCCTGGATTATAGTCCCGATCTATAACTATGGCTACACCTTC. Translating it yields CAWIIVPIYNYGYTF.

The genes are TRBV5-1 and TRBJ1-4, with TRBD1 matching 8 bases. The CDR3 is made up of 18 amino acids. From germline, CDR1 is SGHRS and CDR2 YFSETQ. The V and J ends lost 0 bases and 1 base, in that order; junction bases with no gene match: 8. CDR3 in DNA: TGCGCCAGCAGCTTGGGTACAGGGGGTCGGCAAACTAATGAAAAACTGTTTTTT. Residues: CASSLGTGGRQTNEKLFF.

The chain carries TRBV2 and TRBJ1-1; D call uncertain. Trimming pared 1 base from V and 2 bases from J, leaving 11 bases between. CDR3 length: 15 residues. Germline loops: CDR1 SNHLY, CDR2 FYNNEI. CDR3 amino acids: CASSEVETPNTEAFF. The CDR3 DNA reads as TGTGCCAGCAGTGAAGTAGAGACTCCCAACACTGAAGCTTTCTTT.

The gene calls are TRBV28 and TRBJ2-3; D is undetermined. The CDR3 totals 10 residues. Trimming cost V 8 bases and J 7 bases, with 7 bases left between them. Per germline, CDR1 MDHEN and CDR2 SYDVKM. CDR3 amino acids: CASGLHTQYF. As DNA, the CDR3 is TGTGCCAGCGGGCTCCATACGCAGTATTTT. Based on the CDR3 plus reference TRBV28 and TRBJ2-3, the full variable domain is DVKVTQSSRYLVKRTGEKVFLECVQDMDHENMFWYRQDPGLGLRLIYFSYDVKMKEKGDIPEGYSVSREKKERFSLILESASTNQTSMYLCASGLHTQYFGPGTRLTVL.

V is TRBV14 and J is TRBJ1-2; 9 bases fit TRBD1. The CDR3 totals 13 residues. Germline trimming cut 4 bases from V and 8 bases from J; bases unmatched to any gene: 5. Germline V lookup: CDR1 SGHDN, CDR2 FVKESK. As DNA, the CDR3 is TGTGCCAGCAGCCCGGGACAGGGAATAGGCTACACCTTC. Amino acid sequence: CASSPGQGIGYTF. Based on the CDR3 plus reference TRBV14 and TRBJ1-2, the full variable domain is EAGVTQFPSHSVIEKGQTVTLRCDPISGHDNLYWYRRVMGKEIKFLLHFVKESKQDESGMPNNRFLAERTGGTYSTLKVQPAELEDSGVYFCASSPGQGIGYTFGSGTRLTVV.

The rearrangement links TRBV5-1 to TRBJ2-1, with 12 bases matching TRBD2. CDR1 is SGHRS, CDR2 YFSETQ, per germline. V was pared by 6 bases and J by 7 bases, with 8 bases of the junction left unmatched. There are 15 residues in the CDR3. CDR3 in amino acids: CASTFTSGGWNEQFF. The CDR3 DNA is TGCGCCAGCACCTTCACTAGCGGGGGGTGGAATGAGCAGTTCTTC.

This clone was detected only a few times. The CDR3 DNA follows: TGTGCCAGCAGAGCGGGAGGCTCCTACAATGAGCAGTTCTTC. Translated, it gives CASRAGGSYNEQFF. The rearrangement joins TRBV7-8 to TRBJ2-1; TRBD2 matches 9 bases. The germline CDR1 and CDR2 sequences are SGHVS and FQNEAQ. CDR3 length: 14 amino acids. V lost 6 bases to trimming and J lost 0 bases; unmatched junction nucleotides: 0. The full variable domain, in which reference TRBV7-8 and TRBJ2-1 provide the parts outside the CDR3, is GAGVSQSPRYKVAKRGQDVALRCDPISGHVSLFWYQQALGQGPEFLTYFQNEAQLDKSGLPSDRFFAERPEGSVSTLKIQRTQQEDSAVYLCASRAGGSYNEQFFGPGTRLTVL.

The rearrangement links TRBV9 to TRBJ2-3, with D unclear. V shed 5 bases and J shed 1 base, with 11 bases lying between them. Per germline, CDR1 SGDLS and CDR2 YYNGEE. This CDR3 is 14 amino acids long. The CDR3 is CASRDDIGTDTQYF. CDR3 nucleotide sequence: TGTGCCAGCAGGGATGACATAGGCACAGATACGCAGTATTTT. The full variable domain, rest sourced from reference TRBV9 and TRBJ2-3, is DSGVTQTPKHLITATGQRVTLRCSPRSGDLSVYWYQQSLDQGLQFLIQYYNGEERAKGNILERFSAQQFPDLHSELNLSSLELGDSALYFCASRDDIGTDTQYFGPGTRLTVL.

V and J are TRBV29-1 and TRBJ1-4; TRBD1 is a possible D gene (5 bases). Germline V gene sequence: CDR1 SQVTM, CDR2 ANQGSEA. The CDR3 loop spans 11 amino acids. V shed 5 bases and J shed 8 bases, with 9 bases lying between them. As DNA, the CDR3 is TGCAGCGTTCATAACAGGGAAAAACTGTTTTTT. It yields the protein CSVHNREKLFF.

The genes are TRBV6-1 and TRBJ1-6; D is unclear. Trimming removed 0 bases at V and 7 bases at J, with 7 bases between. This CDR3 has 14 residues. CDR1 is MNHNS and CDR2 is SASEGT in the germline V gene. The CDR3: CASSEAGGNSPLHF. The CDR3 nucleotides are TGTGCCAGCAGTGAAGCGGGTGGAAATTCACCCCTCCACTTT.

The chain couples TRBV27 to TRBJ2-5, with a tentative D call TRBD1 (5 bases). Germline V gene lookup returns CDR1 MNHEY and CDR2 SMNVEV (reference sequence). The CDR3 contains 14 residues. Trimming removed 6 bases from V and 3 bases from J, with 14 bases in between. In nucleotides, the CDR3 is TGTGCCAGCAGCACCTTTAGGGGCAAAGAGACCCAGTACTTC. It yields the protein CASSTFRGKETQYF.

This sequence joins TRBV18 and TRBJ2-1; D might be TRBD2 (5 bases). The CDR3 totals 15 residues. V dropped 3 bases and J dropped 5 bases, with 14 bases sitting between them. In germline, CDR1 is KGHSH, CDR2 LQKENI. CDR3 residues: CASSPTKPGNNEQFF. The CDR3 DNA follows: TGTGCCAGCTCACCGACAAAGCCGGGGAACAATGAGCAGTTCTTC.

The chain is built from TRBV23-1 and TRBJ1-1; 7 bases are shared with TRBD1. TRBV23-1 is an open reading frame, and its role is uncertain. Trimming at V came to 9 bases and at J to 5 bases, leaving 12 bases not matched to a gene. The CDR3 has 14 amino acids. CDR3 protein: CASRVTGESTEAFF. The CDR3 bases are TGCGCCAGTCGTGTCACAGGGGAGTCGACTGAAGCTTTCTTT.

CDR3 nucleotides: TGTGCCAGCAGTAGAGGACTAGCGGGTCTCACAGATACGCAGTATTTT. It translates to CASSRGLAGLTDTQYF. The rearrangement uses TRBV2 and TRBJ2-3; 11 positions agree with TRBD2. Germline loops: CDR1 SNHLY, CDR2 FYNNEI. CDR3 length equals 16 residues. The trim removed 5 bases at V and 2 bases at J, leaving 6 bases unmatched.

The chain combines TRBV4-1 with TRBJ2-2; perhaps D is TRBD1 or TRBD2 (5 bases each). CDR1 is MGHRA, CDR2 YSYEKL, per germline. This CDR3 comprises 14 residues. V lost 4 bases and J 4 bases, leaving 10 bases between the germline ends. Here the CDR3 DNA reads TGCGCCAGCAGCCGAGGGGACCTCACCGGGGAGCTGTTTTTT. It codes for CASSRGDLTGELFF.